This is a list of T cell receptor beta chains from one sample in a study of blood T cell repertoires in COVID-19. The repertoire was sequenced with immunoSEQ multiplex PCR; TCRdb's copy has only in-frame clones and lacks some. Of about 280,000 clones listed, around 89% are singletons. Sequencing was performed on PBMCs or T cells enriched from blood (not recorded which). The receptors shown here come from a young woman with acute COVID-19. The CDR3 runs from the conserved cysteine through the conserved F or W. A D gene is named only where the DNA matches it firmly. Size is omitted from some rows. Given values are once, few, many or a class for expanded clones.

D	V	J	size	CDR3	DNA
TRBD2	TRBV18	TRBJ2-1	-	CASSDHSGRDEFF	TGTGCCAGCTCAGATCATAGCGGGAGGGATGAGTTCTTC
TRBD1	TRBV18	TRBJ1-4	-	CASTGTGQEKLFF	TGTGCCAGCACTGGGACAGGGCAGGAAAAACTGTTTTTT
TRBD1	TRBV27	TRBJ1-2	once	CASSLTGGSNGYTF	TGTGCCAGCAGTTTAACAGGGGGCTCGAATGGCTACACCTTC
-	TRBV5-1	TRBJ1-5	-	CASSETGTTQPQHF	TGCGCCAGCAGCGAAACAGGAACGACTCAGCCCCAGCATTTT
-	TRBV3-1/TRBV3-2	TRBJ1-1	once	CASSQEFAKGEGTEAFF	TGTGCCAGCAGCCAAGAATTTGCGAAGGGGGAGGGGACTGAAGCTTTCTTT
TRBD1	TRBV9	TRBJ2-7	once	CASSVSPRDRGSYEQYF	TGTGCCAGCAGCGTCAGTCCCCGGGACAGGGGTTCCTACGAGCAGTACTTC
TRBD2	TRBV19	TRBJ2-7	-	CASSMSPSGSYEQYF	TGTGCCAGTAGTATGTCGCCTAGCGGGAGTTACGAGCAGTACTTC
-	TRBV28	TRBJ1-4	few	CASTQGLEKLFF	TGTGCCAGCACTCAGGGCTTAGAAAAACTGTTTTTT
TRBD1	TRBV4-1	TRBJ1-1	-	CASSQPTRTGLNTEAFF	TGCGCCAGCAGCCAACCTACCCGGACAGGGCTGAACACTGAAGCTTTCTTT
-	TRBV5-8	TRBJ1-5	-	CASSLEDYSNQPQHF	TGTGCCAGCAGCTTGGAGGACTATAGCAATCAGCCCCAGCATTTT
-	TRBV10-3	TRBJ2-1	once	CAINNYEDNEQFF	TGTGCCATAAACAACTATGAGGACAATGAGCAGTTCTTC
TRBD2	TRBV18	TRBJ2-1	-	CASFGLAGVNEQFF	TGTGCCAGCTTCGGACTAGCGGGAGTCAATGAGCAGTTCTTC
-	TRBV20-1	TRBJ2-5	-	CSLLGIGTQYF	TGCAGCCTCCTAGGAATTGGGACCCAGTACTTC
-	TRBV30	TRBJ1-6	-	CAWSQTRGGNSPLHF	TGTGCCTGGAGTCAAACGCGGGGGGGTAATTCACCCCTCCACTTT
TRBD2	TRBV7-6	TRBJ2-5	-	CASSLSVSRELTETQYF	TGTGCCAGCAGCTTATCGGTCTCGCGGGAGCTAACGGAGACCCAGTACTTC
TRBD2	TRBV28	TRBJ2-1	-	CASSFQLAGGSSYNEQFF	TGTGCCAGCAGTTTTCAACTAGCGGGAGGGAGCTCCTACAATGAGCAGTTCTTC